This is a list of T cell receptor beta chains from one sample in a study of T cell repertoires in cytomegalovirus infection. TCRdb re-analysed the reads in MiXCR, keeping a single row per CDR3 protein. The sample consists of about 190,000 distinct CDR3 sequences, roughly 27% of them appearing once. Input material: PBMCs. These receptors came from a human donor in good health (CMV status not recorded). Some clones in this sample may be carry-over from other donors' samples. CDR3s include the opening cysteine and the closing phenylalanine or tryptophan.

v_call cdr3_aa
TRBV20-1 CSARDGYSGTQYF
TRBV7-6 CASSLGTGAVNTGELFF
TRBV7-2 CASSSGTGGDTQYF
TRBV12-3/TRBV12-4 CASSSQGGIGNQPQHF
TRBV7-2 CASSFMTGNTEAFF
TRBV4-3 CASRRTGTAYEGYTF
TRBV14 CASSQVGATNTEAFF
TRBV30 CAWSSDRYQETQYF
TRBV5-1 CASSPVWSSGEQYF
TRBV19 CATRDRGRGQETQYF
TRBV7-2 CASSSLGRPGELFF
TRBV7-2 CASSLVGSSGNTIYF
TRBV12-5 CASGLVKGGPATEAFF
TRBV4-1 CASSQDLSCSAQYF
TRBV25-1 CASSERQGDQPQHF
TRBV7-2 CASRLAGGTYEQYF
TRBV19 CATRESEAGGDFF
TRBV29-1 CSVEVPRSGANVLTF
TRBV6-2/TRBV6-3 CASSDRVTEAFF
TRBV12-3/TRBV12-4 CASSFRGPSYNEQFF
TRBV13 CASSFGPLSYNEQFF
TRBV29-1 CSVEDRGPQNTGELFF
TRBV6-6 CASSGLETGNEKLFF
TRBV12-3/TRBV12-4 CASSPPQGGAGTGELFF
TRBV11-2 CASSFQGIGDNGELFF
TRBV7-8 CASVQNTQYF
TRBV11-1 CASSTPRAGSETQYF
TRBV11-2 CASSLEDGSYNEQFF
TRBV5-1 CASSLPGQGTMNTEAFF